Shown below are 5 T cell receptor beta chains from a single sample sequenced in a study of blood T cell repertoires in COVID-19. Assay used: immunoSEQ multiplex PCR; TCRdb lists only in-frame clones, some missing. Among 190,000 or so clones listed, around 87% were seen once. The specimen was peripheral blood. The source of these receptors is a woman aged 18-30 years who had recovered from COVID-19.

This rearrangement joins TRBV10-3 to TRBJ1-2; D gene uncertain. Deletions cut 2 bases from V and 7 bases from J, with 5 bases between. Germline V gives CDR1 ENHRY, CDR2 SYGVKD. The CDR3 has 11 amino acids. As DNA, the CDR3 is TGTGCCATCAGTGAGATGAGTGGCTACACCTTC. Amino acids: CAISEMSGYTF.

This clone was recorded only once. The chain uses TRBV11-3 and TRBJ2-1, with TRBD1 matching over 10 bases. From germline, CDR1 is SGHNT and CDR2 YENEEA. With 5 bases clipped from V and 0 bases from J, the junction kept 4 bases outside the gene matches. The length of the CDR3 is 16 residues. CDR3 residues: CASSTRDRGSYNEQFF. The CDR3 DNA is TGTGCCAGCAGCACTCGGGACAGGGGCTCCTACAATGAGCAGTTCTTC.

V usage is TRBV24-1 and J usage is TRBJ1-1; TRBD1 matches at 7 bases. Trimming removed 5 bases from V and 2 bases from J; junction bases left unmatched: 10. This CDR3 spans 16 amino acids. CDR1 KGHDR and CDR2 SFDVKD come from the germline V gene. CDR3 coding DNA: TGTGCCACCAGTGGGAAGGACAGGACCGGTAACACTGAAGCTTTCTTT. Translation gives CATSGKDRTGNTEAFF.

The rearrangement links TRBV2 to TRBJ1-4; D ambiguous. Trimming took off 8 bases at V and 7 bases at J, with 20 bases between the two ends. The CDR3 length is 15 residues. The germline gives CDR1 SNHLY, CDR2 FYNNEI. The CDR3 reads CASRHALGISEKLFF. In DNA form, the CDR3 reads TGTGCCAGCCGACACGCTCTGGGTATTAGTGAAAAACTGTTTTTT.

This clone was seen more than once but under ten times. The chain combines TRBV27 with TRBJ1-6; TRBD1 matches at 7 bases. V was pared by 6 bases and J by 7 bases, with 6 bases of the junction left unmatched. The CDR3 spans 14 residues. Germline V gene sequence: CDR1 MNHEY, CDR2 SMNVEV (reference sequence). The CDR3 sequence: CASRDRQVNSPLHF. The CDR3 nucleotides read TGTGCCAGCAGGGACAGGCAGGTGAATTCACCCCTCCACTTT.